This is a list of T cell receptor beta chains from one sample in a study of T cells in Graves' hyperthyroidism and ophthalmopathy. One entry per CDR3 protein, called by TCRdb with MiXCR from the multiplex PCR reads. The sample holds about 300,000 distinct CDR3 sequences, roughly 17% seen once. The material sequenced was blood. The receptors originated from a man aged 30-40 years with Graves' hyperthyroidism. Each CDR3 is given with its conserved first and last residue. Each record gives: D gene, clone size, V gene, J gene, CDR3 DNA, CDR3 protein. A D gene is named only where the DNA matches it firmly. The listing skips clone size in some rows; elsewhere it reads once, few, many or a size class.

D gene: TRBD1; clone size: .; V gene: TRBV7-3; J gene: TRBJ1-5; CDR3 DNA: TGTGCCAGCAGCCCGACAGGGGCCAACAATCAGCCCCAGCATTTT; CDR3 protein: CASSPTGANNQPQHF
D gene: .; clone size: many; V gene: TRBV30; J gene: TRBJ1-1; CDR3 DNA: TGTGCCTGGAGTGTGGCAGGGGAAGCTTTCTTT; CDR3 protein: CAWSVAGEAFF
D gene: .; clone size: few; V gene: TRBV5-1; J gene: TRBJ2-1; CDR3 DNA: TGCGCCAGCAGCTGGGGGGGGCGTGAGCAGTTCTTC; CDR3 protein: CASSWGGREQFF
D gene: .; clone size: few; V gene: TRBV29-1; J gene: TRBJ2-7; CDR3 DNA: TGCAGCGTTGTCCGCCCCTTTCCTTCCTACGAGCAGTACTTC; CDR3 protein: CSVVRPFPSYEQYF
D gene: .; clone size: .; V gene: TRBV7-9; J gene: TRBJ2-7; CDR3 DNA: TGTGCCAGCCTAGGCGGAGACCCCTACGAGCAGTACTTC; CDR3 protein: CASLGGDPYEQYF
D gene: .; clone size: few; V gene: TRBV19; J gene: TRBJ1-2; CDR3 DNA: TGTGCCAGTAGTTACGCTAACTATGGCTACACCTTC; CDR3 protein: CASSYANYGYTF
D gene: TRBD1; clone size: many; V gene: TRBV28; J gene: TRBJ1-2; CDR3 DNA: TGTGCCAGCAGTCTCCTTCGACAGGGAGGACGAGGCTACACCTTC; CDR3 protein: CASSLLRQGGRGYTF
D gene: .; clone size: few; V gene: TRBV6-1; J gene: TRBJ2-1; CDR3 DNA: TGTGCCAGCGCCTCTAGCTCCTACAATGAGCAGTTCTTC; CDR3 protein: CASASSSYNEQFF
D gene: TRBD1; clone size: many; V gene: TRBV12-3/TRBV12-4; J gene: TRBJ1-2; CDR3 DNA: TGTGCCAGCAGTTCGACAGGGGGCTATGGCTACACCTTC; CDR3 protein: CASSSTGGYGYTF
D gene: .; clone size: many; V gene: TRBV5-1; J gene: TRBJ2-4; CDR3 DNA: TGCGCCAGCAGCTTGGTCTGGGCCGCATCCGGACTCATTCAGTACTTC; CDR3 protein: CASSLVWAASGLIQYF
D gene: .; clone size: .; V gene: TRBV20-1; J gene: TRBJ2-3; CDR3 DNA: TGCAGTGCTATAGGTCTACGAGGATCAGCGGATACGCAGTATTTT; CDR3 protein: CSAIGLRGSADTQYF
D gene: TRBD1; clone size: many; V gene: TRBV7-9; J gene: TRBJ2-1; CDR3 DNA: TGTGCCAGCAGCCCTAGGGACAGGTACAATGAGCAGTTCTTC; CDR3 protein: CASSPRDRYNEQFF
D gene: .; clone size: .; V gene: TRBV12-3/TRBV12-4; J gene: TRBJ1-5; CDR3 DNA: TGTGCCAGCAGCCCCAACGGGGGGGGTGGGCAGCCCCAGCATTTT; CDR3 protein: CASSPNGGGGQPQHF
D gene: TRBD2; clone size: .; V gene: TRBV29-1; J gene: TRBJ2-7; CDR3 DNA: TGCAGCGTTGGGCTGCGGACTAGCGGGACCTACGAGCAGTACTTC; CDR3 protein: CSVGLRTSGTYEQYF
D gene: .; clone size: .; V gene: TRBV11-2; J gene: TRBJ2-7; CDR3 DNA: TGTGCCAGCACTACCTTGAGAGACTACGAGCAGTACTTC; CDR3 protein: CASTTLRDYEQYF
D gene: TRBD1; clone size: many; V gene: TRBV24-1; J gene: TRBJ2-1; CDR3 DNA: TGTGCCACCAGTGACCAAGGGACAGGCATCTACAATGAGCAGTTCTTC; CDR3 protein: CATSDQGTGIYNEQFF
D gene: TRBD1; clone size: .; V gene: TRBV4-1; J gene: TRBJ2-3; CDR3 DNA: TGCGCCAGCAGCCAGGCGACAGGGGGCCCAGATACGCAGTATTTT; CDR3 protein: CASSQATGGPDTQYF
D gene: .; clone size: many; V gene: TRBV7-9; J gene: TRBJ2-3; CDR3 DNA: TGTGCCAGCAGCGCCGCGGTCGGGAGAGAAGATACGCAGTATTTT; CDR3 protein: CASSAAVGREDTQYF
D gene: .; clone size: .; V gene: TRBV29-1; J gene: TRBJ1-1; CDR3 DNA: TGCAGCGTTGAAGACCCAATTTACACTGAAGCTTTCTTT; CDR3 protein: CSVEDPIYTEAFF
D gene: TRBD2; clone size: .; V gene: TRBV10-1; J gene: TRBJ2-1; CDR3 DNA: TGCGCCAGCAGTGAGACTAGCGGGAGTGTTTATGAGCAGTTCTTC; CDR3 protein: CASSETSGSVYEQFF
D gene: .; clone size: many; V gene: TRBV30; J gene: TRBJ2-3; CDR3 DNA: TGTGCCTGGAGGCCGGGGGGCGGGTCTACCGGCACAGATACGCAGTATTTT; CDR3 protein: CAWRPGGGSTGTDTQYF
D gene: .; clone size: many; V gene: TRBV2; J gene: TRBJ1-3; CDR3 DNA: TGTGCCAGCAGTGCTCCGTACTCTGGAAACACCATATATTTT; CDR3 protein: CASSAPYSGNTIYF
D gene: TRBD2; clone size: .; V gene: TRBV2; J gene: TRBJ2-3; CDR3 DNA: TGTGCCAGCAGTCCTCCCCGGGCTAGCGGGAGCTCAGATACGCAGTATTTT; CDR3 protein: CASSPPRASGSSDTQYF
D gene: TRBD1; clone size: .; V gene: TRBV29-1; J gene: TRBJ1-3; CDR3 DNA: TGCAGCGTTGAGGACCCGACAGGGAATGGTCGGTCTGGAAACACCATATATTTT; CDR3 protein: CSVEDPTGNGRSGNTIYF
D gene: .; clone size: many; V gene: TRBV18; J gene: TRBJ2-5; CDR3 DNA: TGTGCCAGCTCACCACCCAGGGGGGCCGGTAAAGAGACCCAGTACTTC; CDR3 protein: CASSPPRGAGKETQYF
D gene: TRBD2; clone size: many; V gene: TRBV6-2/TRBV6-3; J gene: TRBJ2-7; CDR3 DNA: TGTGCCAGCAGTTACACGGGACTAGCGGAGCAGTACTTC; CDR3 protein: CASSYTGLAEQYF
D gene: .; clone size: .; V gene: TRBV12-3/TRBV12-4; J gene: TRBJ2-2; CDR3 DNA: TGTGCCAGCAAGGACTACAACACCGGGGAGCTGTTTTTT; CDR3 protein: CASKDYNTGELFF
D gene: .; clone size: few; V gene: TRBV18; J gene: TRBJ1-5; CDR3 DNA: TGTGCCAGCTCACCAGACAACAATCAGCCCCAGCATTTT; CDR3 protein: CASSPDNNQPQHF
D gene: .; clone size: .; V gene: TRBV11-2; J gene: TRBJ1-5; CDR3 DNA: TGTGCCAGCAGCTTAGGGTTTCCGAATCCCCAGCATTTT; CDR3 protein: CASSLGFPNPQHF
D gene: .; clone size: .; V gene: TRBV4-1; J gene: TRBJ1-5; CDR3 DNA: TGCGCCAGCAGCCGTACAGGGAGCCCTGCCAATCAGCCCCAGCATTTT; CDR3 protein: CASSRTGSPANQPQHF
D gene: .; clone size: few; V gene: TRBV29-1; J gene: TRBJ2-7; CDR3 DNA: TGCAGCGCTGAGCGTGGTGACGAGCAGTACTTC; CDR3 protein: CSAERGDEQYF
D gene: .; clone size: many; V gene: TRBV3-1; J gene: TRBJ1-2; CDR3 DNA: TGTGCCAGCAGCCAGAGGATTGACAGAGCCTATGGCTACACCTTC; CDR3 protein: CASSQRIDRAYGYTF
D gene: .; clone size: few; V gene: TRBV3-1; J gene: TRBJ1-3; CDR3 DNA: TGTGCCAGCAGCCAATCCGGGACGCCTGGAAACACCATATATTTT; CDR3 protein: CASSQSGTPGNTIYF
D gene: TRBD1; clone size: many; V gene: TRBV28; J gene: TRBJ2-7; CDR3 DNA: TGTGCCAGCAGTATATACCGGACAGGGGACTACGAGCAGTACTTC; CDR3 protein: CASSIYRTGDYEQYF
D gene: .; clone size: few; V gene: TRBV15; J gene: TRBJ2-1; CDR3 DNA: TGTGCCACCAGCCCTATTCGAACCGACAATGAGCAGTTCTTC; CDR3 protein: CATSPIRTDNEQFF
D gene: .; clone size: many; V gene: TRBV24-1; J gene: TRBJ2-3; CDR3 DNA: TGTGCCACCAGTGATTTGGTCGATACGCAGTATTTT; CDR3 protein: CATSDLVDTQYF
D gene: .; clone size: many; V gene: TRBV12-3/TRBV12-4; J gene: TRBJ1-1; CDR3 DNA: TGTGCCAGCAGTCATGACAGAAACACTGAAGCTTTCTTT; CDR3 protein: CASSHDRNTEAFF